Below, 4 T cell receptor beta chains from the same sample are listed, as sequenced in a study of blood T cell repertoires in COVID-19. Here immunoSEQ multiplex PCR was the method, and the copy in TCRdb shows in-frame clones only, minus some. Counted here are 120,000 to 150,000 clones, approximately 87% occurring once; the ten biggest clones make up under 9%. The material sequenced was peripheral blood. The receptor source for this set is a woman aged 50 to 60 with active or convalescent COVID-19.

This sequence joins TRBV19 and TRBJ1-1, with 8 bases that match TRBD1. This CDR3 is 16 amino acids long. V was clipped by 4 bases and J by 7 bases; unmatched bases: 14. Germline V gene lookup returns CDR1 LNHDA and CDR2 SQIVND (reference sequence). CDR3 in amino acids: CASSTRPGQATLEAFF. The CDR3 DNA reads TGTGCCAGTAGTACCCGCCCGGGACAGGCCACACTTGAAGCTTTCTTT.

The CDR3 DNA is TGCGCCAGCAGCCAAGAATGGGCAGGGGGCAAGCCATTTGGGGCCAACGTCCTGACTTTC. Translation gives CASSQEWAGGKPFGANVLTF. J is TRBJ2-6 and V is TRBV4-3, with 8 bases aligning to TRBD1. Trimming at V came to 0 bases and at J to 3 bases, leaving 13 bases not matched to a gene. The length of the CDR3 is 20 residues. Germline loops: CDR1 LGHNA, CDR2 YSLEER.

The J gene is TRBJ1-2, the V gene TRBV6-5; 8 bases are shared with TRBD1. Germline CDR1 MNHEY, CDR2 SVGAGI. V was pared by 7 bases and J by 6 bases, with 7 bases of the junction left unmatched. The CDR3 extends over 13 amino acids. DNA for the CDR3: TGTGCCAGCACCAAGACAGGGGCGAATGGCTACACCTTC. This translates into CASTKTGANGYTF.

CDR3 DNA sequence: TGTGCCAGCAGTGACTCGAGCGGACAGGGGGCACGCTACACCTTC. This encodes CASSDSSGQGARYTF. V and J are TRBV6-4 and TRBJ1-2; 11 nucleotides align to TRBD1. Trimming took 0 bases from V and 9 from J; bases not matched to a gene: 6. The germline V gene encodes CDR1 MRHNA and CDR2 SNTAGT. The CDR3 consists of 15 residues.